The clone carrying this T cell receptor (beta chain) is labeled large. Its antigen is as yet unknown. This entry comes from a study of T cells in localized non-small cell lung cancer. Study results and caveats: Among the tissues sampled, uninvolved adjacent lung had the highest T cell clonality, above tumor. The study detected a median roughly 61 of the top 100 tumor clones in adjacent lung. Sequencing involved a lone tumor region, leaving heterogeneity possible.

From germline, CDR1 is SGHNT and CDR2 YENEEA. The CDR3 is 18 amino acids. With 3 bases removed from V and 2 bases from J, the gap between germline ends came to 22 bases. The protocol was immunoSEQ multiplex PCR, while the TCRdb copy is restricted to in-frame clones and leaves out a portion. The data show under 3,500 clones, around 25% seen once. This sequence joins TRBV11-3 and TRBJ1-1; D uncertain. The sequence was obtained from a man between 40 and 70 years old with stage I squamous cell lung carcinoma. Source: lung tumor tissue, taken before any cancer treatment. The CDR3 loop is CASSLVRGSADLNTEAFF. In nucleotides, the CDR3 is TGTGCCAGCAGCTTGGTTAGAGGTTCGGCAGATCTAAACACTGAAGCTTTCTTT.